The 20 T cell receptor beta chains below come from one sample, sequenced in a study of monozygotic twins with inflammatory bowel disease. Following a re-call of the 5' RACE reads, TCRdb has one entry per CDR3 protein and lacks DNA. Its table lists roughly 150,000 distinct CDR3 sequences. The sample taken for sequencing was blood. These receptors were obtained from a human donor with ulcerative colitis or Crohn's disease, or a healthy co-twin of an affected twin (not recorded which).

This rearrangement joins TRBV12-3 or TRBV12-4 to TRBJ2-7; lacking DNA, the TRBD2 call made by TCRdb goes unchecked. The CDR3 is 14 residues long. CDR3 sequence: CASSSLGLGGEQYF.

The genes are TRBV5-1 and TRBJ2-5; TCRdb designates TRBD2, a call that cannot be tested without DNA. The CDR3 is made up of 15 amino acids. Germline values: CDR1 SGHRS, CDR2 YFSETQ. This CDR3 is CASSFSGLLQETQYF.

This sequence joins TRBV6-1 and TRBJ1-1. CDR3 size: 14 residues. Germline V gene data show CDR1 as MNHNS and CDR2 as SASEGT. CDR3 amino acids: CASSTGLQNTEAFF.

The chain is built from TRBV15 and TRBJ2-1; TCRdb gives TRBD2 as the D gene, but with no DNA this cannot be confirmed. CDR1 is LNHNV, CDR2 YYDKDF, per germline (reference sequence). The CDR3 covers 15 residues. The CDR3 here is CATSRRTSGINEQFF.

The V and J genes are TRBV20-1 and TRBJ1-4; TCRdb designates TRBD1, a call that cannot be tested without DNA. Germline V gene data show CDR1 as DFQATT and CDR2 as SNEGSKA (reference sequence). The CDR3 length is 13 residues. The CDR3 sequence: CSAPGTANEKLFF.

The chain carries TRBV9 and TRBJ2-1; TCRdb's D gene call, TRBD2, goes unchecked for lack of DNA. The CDR3 is made up of 16 amino acids. CDR1 and CDR2 (germline): SGDLS, YYNGEE. The CDR3 here is CASGRLAGGRGDEQFF.

The chain couples TRBV28 to TRBJ2-6. Germline loops: CDR1 MDHEN, CDR2 SYDVKM. The CDR3 runs 11 residues. The CDR3: CASTGANVLTF. Full variable domain (missing parts from reference TRBV28 and TRBJ2-6): DVKVTQSSRYLVKRTGEKVFLECVQDMDHENMFWYRQDPGLGLRLIYFSYDVKMKEKGDIPEGYSVSREKKERFSLILESASTNQTSMYLCASTGANVLTFGAGSRLTVL.

The chain is built from TRBV20-1 and TRBJ2-2; lacking DNA, the TRBD2 call made by TCRdb goes unchecked. The CDR3 has 15 residues. CDR1 DFQATT and CDR2 SNEGSKA come from the germline V gene (reference sequence). Here the CDR3 reads CSARQAGLFTGELFF.

This chain uses TRBV11-2 with TRBJ2-5. The CDR3 totals 14 residues. Germline lookup yields CDR1 SGHAT and CDR2 FQNNGV. CDR3 residues: CASSSGLAGETQYF.

The rearrangement links TRBV5-1 to TRBJ1-1; TCRdb's D call, TRBD1, is unchecked because there is no DNA. CDR1 and CDR2 from the germline V gene are SGHRS and YFSETQ. The CDR3 consists of 14 residues. The CDR3 sequence: CASSPGGARTEAFF.

J is TRBJ2-1 and V is TRBV5-6; TCRdb reports TRBD2, a call that lacks DNA to check it against. This CDR3 is built from 14 residues. Germline V lookup: CDR1 SGHDT, CDR2 YYEEEE. CDR3 residues: CASSSLQSYNEQFF.

The rearrangement links TRBV29-1 to TRBJ2-1; TCRdb's D call, TRBD1, is unchecked because there is no DNA. The CDR3 is made up of 16 amino acids. Germline values: CDR1 SQVTM, CDR2 ANQGSEA. CDR3 region: CSVEIPPADSYNEQFF.

V and J are TRBV2 and TRBJ2-1. The germline V gene encodes CDR1 SNHLY and CDR2 FYNNEI. This CDR3 region has 16 residues. The CDR3 spells CASSEGHPSSYNEQFF.

The chain carries TRBV2 and TRBJ2-3; absent DNA, TCRdb's TRBD2 call cannot be checked. The length of the CDR3 is 13 residues. The germline V gene has CDR1 SNHLY and CDR2 FYNNEI. The CDR3 sequence: CASRRDRRDTQYF. The variable domain in full, with the rest retrieved from reference TRBV2 and TRBJ2-3, is EPEVTQTPSHQVTQMGQEVILRCVPISNHLYFYWYRQILGQKVEFLVSFYNNEISEKSEIFDDQFSVERPDGSNFTLKIRSTKLEDSAMYFCASRRDRRDTQYFGPGTRLTVL.

This chain connects TRBV7-6 to TRBJ2-1; there is no DNA to check the TCRdb D call of TRBD2. In germline, CDR1 is SGHVS, CDR2 FNYEAQ. CDR3 length equals 14 residues. This CDR3 is CASSLGVGDNEQFF.

V usage is TRBV29-1 and J usage is TRBJ2-7; TCRdb gives TRBD2 as the D gene, but with no DNA this cannot be confirmed. Germline values: CDR1 SQVTM, CDR2 ANQGSEA. The CDR3 covers 14 residues. Here the CDR3 reads CSVEGAGGSYEQYF.

V usage is TRBV7-9 and J usage is TRBJ2-5. The CDR3 is 15 residues long. Germline V gene sequence: CDR1 SEHNR, CDR2 FQNEAQ (reference sequence). The CDR3 loop reads CASSLPSGIQETQYF.

CDR3 sequence: CASIRTGGLWDGYTF. The chain couples TRBV7-2 to TRBJ1-2; the D call from TCRdb, TRBD1, cannot be confirmed without DNA. In germline, CDR1 is SGHTA, CDR2 FQGNSA. There are 15 residues in the CDR3.

CDR3 amino acids: CASSQVSSGFGYEQYF. The V call is TRBV3-1, the J call TRBJ2-7; there is no DNA to check the TCRdb D call of TRBD1. Germline CDR1 LGHDT, CDR2 YNNKEL (reference sequence). There are 16 residues in the CDR3.

The chain uses TRBV25-1 and TRBJ2-1. This CDR3 spans 16 amino acids. Germline CDR1 and CDR2: MGHDK and SYGVNS. The CDR3 region is CASSDPTRSSYNEQFF. The full variable domain, in which reference TRBV25-1 and TRBJ2-1 provide the parts outside the CDR3, is EADIYQTPRYLVIGTGKKITLECSQTMGHDKMYWYQQDPGMELHLIHYSYGVNSTEKGDLSSESTVSRIRTEHFPLTLESARPSHTSQYLCASSDPTRSSYNEQFFGPGTRLTVL.